This T cell receptor beta chain was recovered during a study of OX40 agonist ivuxolimab in advanced cancers. The wider study: Averaging about 60 years in age, with a range of roughly 20 to 79, the cohort was approximately 87% male. General study findings and limits: Expanded clones were, on average, more numerous among CD8+ T cells than CD4+.

Samples were taken at baseline and on day 1 of cycles 4 and 7. Data came from immunoSEQ multiplex PCR; TCRdb stores just in-frame clones and leaves some out. This sample has more than 85,000 clones; roughly 91% occur once, and the top ten carry roughly 0.33%. Notes on this clone: Its target is unknown.

This CDR3 contains 14 residues. V dropped 3 bases and J dropped 6; count of bases not matched to a gene: 5. The germline gives CDR1 SGHTA, CDR2 FQGNSA. The chain couples TRBV7-2 to TRBJ1-2; 9 nucleotides match TRBD1. The sequence was obtained from an adult with an advanced solid tumor such as melanoma, head and neck, liver or kidney cancer. The sequences come from CD4+ or CD8+ T cells sorted from blood, collected in a trial of the OX40 agonist ivuxolimab. The CDR3 nucleotides read TGTGCCAGCAGCTTGACACAGGGGGCTGATGGCTACACCTTC. This gives the protein CASSLTQGADGYTF. Drawing the rest from reference TRBV7-2 and TRBJ1-2, the complete variable domain is GAGVSQSPSNKVTEKGKDVELRCDPISGHTALYWYRQSLGQGLEFLIYFQGNSAPDKSGLPSDRFSAERTGGSVSTLTIQRTQQEDSAVYLCASSLTQGADGYTFGSGTRLTVV.